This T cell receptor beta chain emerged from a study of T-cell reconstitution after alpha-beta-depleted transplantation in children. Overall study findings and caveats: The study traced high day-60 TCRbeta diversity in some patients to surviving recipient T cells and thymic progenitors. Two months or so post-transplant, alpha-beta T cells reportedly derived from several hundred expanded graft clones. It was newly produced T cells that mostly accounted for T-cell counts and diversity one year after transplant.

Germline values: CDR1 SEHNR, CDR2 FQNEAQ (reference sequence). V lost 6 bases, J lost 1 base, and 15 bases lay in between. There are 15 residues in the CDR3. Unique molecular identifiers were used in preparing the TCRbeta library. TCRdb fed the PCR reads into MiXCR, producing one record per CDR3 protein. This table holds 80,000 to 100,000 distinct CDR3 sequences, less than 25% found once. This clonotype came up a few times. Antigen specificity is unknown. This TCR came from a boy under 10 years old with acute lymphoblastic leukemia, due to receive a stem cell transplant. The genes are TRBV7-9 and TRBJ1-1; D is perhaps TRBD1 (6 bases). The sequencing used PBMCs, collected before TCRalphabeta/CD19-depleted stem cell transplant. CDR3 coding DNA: TGTGCCAGCAGACTAGGAGGGGGTCCGAACACTGAAGCTTTCTTT. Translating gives CASRLGGGPNTEAFF.